This TCR beta chain appears in the sequencing data of a study of blood T cell repertoires in COVID-19. As for the study in general: Acute and convalescent COVID-19 samples came from the United States, Italy and Spain. Nucleic acid was either cDNA or gDNA, and it came from T cells, B-cell-depleted T cells, or PBMCs.

As processed by the authors: Amplification with reference gene primers provided the estimates of nucleated cell counts. Sequenced by immunoSEQ multiplex PCR; TCRdb stores in-frame clones only, minus some. V and J calls and clone size are copied from that table; D and trimming were computed from the DNA. The table shows under 300,000 clones, with about 81% occurring only once. The V end lost 2 bases, the J end lost 0 bases, and 7 bases lay between the germline ends. The CDR3 has 14 amino acids. Germline V gene sequence: CDR1 ENHRY, CDR2 SYGVKD. The chain links TRBV10-3 to TRBJ2-5; TRBD1 is a possible D gene (6 bases). This receptor was identified in a human donor with COVID-19, enrolled during active disease. The donor label of this sample is uncertain. The sample consisted of peripheral blood. The DNA of the CDR3 is TGTGCCATCAGTGAGAGACAGGACCAAGAGACCCAGTACTTC. This sequence encodes CAISERQDQETQYF.